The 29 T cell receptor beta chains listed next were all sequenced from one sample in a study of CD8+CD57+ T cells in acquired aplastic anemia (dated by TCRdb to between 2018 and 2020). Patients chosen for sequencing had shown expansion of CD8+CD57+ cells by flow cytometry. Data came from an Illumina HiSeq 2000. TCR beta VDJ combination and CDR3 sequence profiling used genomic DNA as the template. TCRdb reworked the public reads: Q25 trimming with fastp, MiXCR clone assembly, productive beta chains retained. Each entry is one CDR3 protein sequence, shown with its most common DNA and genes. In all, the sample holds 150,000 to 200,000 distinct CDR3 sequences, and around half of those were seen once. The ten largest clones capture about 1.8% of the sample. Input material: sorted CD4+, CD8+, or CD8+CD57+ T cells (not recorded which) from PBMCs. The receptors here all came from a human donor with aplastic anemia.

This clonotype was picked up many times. CDR3: CSVLTGNTEAFF. In DNA, the CDR3 is TGCAGCGTCCTTACAGGGAACACTGAAGCTTTCTTT. The genes are TRBV29-1 and TRBJ1-1, with D maybe TRBD1 (5 bases). V was trimmed by 6 bases and J by 1 base, leaving 9 bases between them. The CDR3 consists of 12 residues. CDR1 and CDR2 from the germline V gene are SQVTM and ANQGSEA.

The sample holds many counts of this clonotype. DNA of the CDR3: TGTGCCAGCCACGACGGCTACGAGCAGTACTTC. Amino acid sequence: CASHDGYEQYF. This sequence joins TRBV6-1 and TRBJ2-7; D is uncertain. The V end was cut by 8 bases, the J end by 3 bases, with 8 bases between. The CDR3 loop spans 11 amino acids. Germline CDR1 and CDR2: MNHNS and SASEGT.

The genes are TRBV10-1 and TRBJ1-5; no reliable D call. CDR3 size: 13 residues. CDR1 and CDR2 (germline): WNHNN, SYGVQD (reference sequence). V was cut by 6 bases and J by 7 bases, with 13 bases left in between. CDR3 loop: CASRSDGYQPQHF. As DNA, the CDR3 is TGCGCCAGCAGGTCAGATGGCTACCAGCCCCAGCATTTT.

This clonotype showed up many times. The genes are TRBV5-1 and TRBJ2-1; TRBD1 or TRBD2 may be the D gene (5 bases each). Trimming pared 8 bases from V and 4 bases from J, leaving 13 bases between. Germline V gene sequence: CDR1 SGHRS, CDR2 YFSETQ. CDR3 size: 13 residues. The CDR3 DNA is TGCGCCAGTGCTCGGGACGTTTACAATGAGCAGTTCTTC. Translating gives CASARDVYNEQFF.

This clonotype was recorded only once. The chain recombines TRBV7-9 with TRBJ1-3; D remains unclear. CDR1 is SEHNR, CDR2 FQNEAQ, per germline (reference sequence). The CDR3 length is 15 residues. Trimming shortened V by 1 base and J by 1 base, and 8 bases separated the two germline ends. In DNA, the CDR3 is TGTGCCAGCAGCTTAGGAGAGGGATCTGGAAACACCATATATTTT. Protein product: CASSLGEGSGNTIYF.

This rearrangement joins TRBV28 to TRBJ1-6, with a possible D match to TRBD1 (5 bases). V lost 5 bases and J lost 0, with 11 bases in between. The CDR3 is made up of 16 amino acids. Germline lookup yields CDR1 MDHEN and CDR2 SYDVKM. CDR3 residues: CASSIRQSSYNSPLHF. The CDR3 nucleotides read TGTGCCAGCAGTATCCGACAGAGCTCCTATAATTCACCCCTCCACTTT.

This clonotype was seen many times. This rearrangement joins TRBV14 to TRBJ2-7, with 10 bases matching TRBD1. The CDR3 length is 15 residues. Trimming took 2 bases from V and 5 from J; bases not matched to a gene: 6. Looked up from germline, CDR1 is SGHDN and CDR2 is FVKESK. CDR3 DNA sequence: TGTGCCAGCAGCCAAATCGACAGGGGGCGACACGAGCAGTACTTC. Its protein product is CASSQIDRGRHEQYF.

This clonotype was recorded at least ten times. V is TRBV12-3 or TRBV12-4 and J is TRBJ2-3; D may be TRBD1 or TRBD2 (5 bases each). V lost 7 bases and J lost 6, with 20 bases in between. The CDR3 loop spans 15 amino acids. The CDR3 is CASTLGDSYRDTQYF. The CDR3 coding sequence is TGTGCCAGCACTCTGGGAGACAGCTATCGTGATACGCAGTATTTT.

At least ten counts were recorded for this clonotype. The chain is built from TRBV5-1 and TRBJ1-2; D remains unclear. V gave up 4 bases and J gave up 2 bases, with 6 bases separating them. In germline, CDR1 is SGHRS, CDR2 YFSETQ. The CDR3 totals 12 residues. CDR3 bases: TGCGCCAGCAGCGTGGACAACTATGGCTACACCTTC. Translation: CASSVDNYGYTF.

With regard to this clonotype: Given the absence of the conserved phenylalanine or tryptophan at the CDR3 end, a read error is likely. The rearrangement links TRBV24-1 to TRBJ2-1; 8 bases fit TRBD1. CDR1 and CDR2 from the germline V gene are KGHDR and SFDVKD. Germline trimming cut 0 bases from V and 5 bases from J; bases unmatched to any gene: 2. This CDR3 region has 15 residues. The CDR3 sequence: CATSDLGQGNNEQFL. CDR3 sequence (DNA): TGTGCCACCAGTGATTTGGGACAGGGCAACAATGAGCAGTTCTTA.

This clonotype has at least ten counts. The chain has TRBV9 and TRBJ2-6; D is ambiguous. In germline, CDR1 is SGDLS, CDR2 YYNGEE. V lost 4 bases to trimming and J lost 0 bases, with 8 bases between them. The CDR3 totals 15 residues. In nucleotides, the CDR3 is TGTGCCAGCAGCACCTACAGCTCTGGGGCCAACGTCCTGACTTTC. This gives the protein CASSTYSSGANVLTF.

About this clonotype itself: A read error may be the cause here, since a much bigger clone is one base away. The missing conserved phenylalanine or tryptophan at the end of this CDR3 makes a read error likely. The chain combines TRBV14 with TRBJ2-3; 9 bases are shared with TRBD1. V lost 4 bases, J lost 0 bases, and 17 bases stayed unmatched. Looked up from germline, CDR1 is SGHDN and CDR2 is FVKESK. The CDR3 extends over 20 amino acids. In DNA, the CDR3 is TGTGCCAGCAGCCTCAACTTAGGACAGGGGATAGGTGGGAGCACAGATACGCAGTATCTT. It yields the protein CASSLNLGQGIGGSTDTQYL.

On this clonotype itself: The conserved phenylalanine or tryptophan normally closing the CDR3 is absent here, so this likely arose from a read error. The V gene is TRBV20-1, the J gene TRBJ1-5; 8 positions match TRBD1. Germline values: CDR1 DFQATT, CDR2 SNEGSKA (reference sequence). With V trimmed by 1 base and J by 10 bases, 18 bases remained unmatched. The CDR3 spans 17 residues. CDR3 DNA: TGCAGTGCTAGAGCGAACCTGCAGGGGGCGTCACGTCAACCCCAGCATCTT. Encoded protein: CSARANLQGASRQPQHL.

The CDR3 spells CAIQTGFNQPQHF. The CDR3 region has the DNA TGTGCCATCCAGACAGGCTTCAATCAGCCCCAGCATTTT. The chain has TRBV19 and TRBJ1-5, with D possibly matching TRBD1 (6 bases). Trimming removed 10 bases at V and 3 bases at J, with 13 bases between. CDR1 and CDR2 (germline): LNHDA, SQIVND (reference sequence). CDR3 length equals 13 residues.

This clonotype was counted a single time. CDR3 bases: TGTGCCAGCAGTGGCCCGGGACGTCCTAATTCACCCCTCCACTTT. It is translated as CASSGPGRPNSPLHF. V gene TRBV25-1 combines with J gene TRBJ1-6; D is perhaps TRBD1 (5 bases). Trimming removed 4 bases from V and 6 bases from J, with 13 bases in between. Germline CDR1 reads MGHDK; CDR2 reads SYGVNS. There are 15 residues in the CDR3.

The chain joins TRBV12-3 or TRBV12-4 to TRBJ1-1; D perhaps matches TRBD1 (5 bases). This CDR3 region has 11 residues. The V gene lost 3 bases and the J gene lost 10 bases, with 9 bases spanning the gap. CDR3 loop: CASSFGQGAFF. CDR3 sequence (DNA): TGTGCCAGCAGTTTTGGACAAGGAGCTTTCTTT.

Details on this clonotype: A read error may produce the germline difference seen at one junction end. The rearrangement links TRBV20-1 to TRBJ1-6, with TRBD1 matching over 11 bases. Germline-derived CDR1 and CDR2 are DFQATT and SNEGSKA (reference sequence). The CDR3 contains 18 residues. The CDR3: CSARARTGGTSHNSPLHF. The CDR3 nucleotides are TGCAGTGCTAGAGCGAGGACAGGGGGCACCTCCCATAATTCACCCCTCCACTTT.

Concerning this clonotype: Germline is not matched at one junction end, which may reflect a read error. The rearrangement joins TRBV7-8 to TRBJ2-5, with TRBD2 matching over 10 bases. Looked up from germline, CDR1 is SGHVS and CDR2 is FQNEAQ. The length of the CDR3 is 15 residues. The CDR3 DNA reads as TGTGCCAGCAGGTTAGCGCGGCTAGCGGGGGAGACCCAATACTTC. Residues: CASRLARLAGETQYF. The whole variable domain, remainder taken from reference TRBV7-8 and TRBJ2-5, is GAGVSQSPRYKVAKRGQDVALRCDPISGHVSLFWYQQALGQGPEFLTYFQNEAQLDKSGLPSDRFFAERPEGSVSTLKIQRTQQEDSAVYLCASRLARLAGETQYFGPGTRLLVL.

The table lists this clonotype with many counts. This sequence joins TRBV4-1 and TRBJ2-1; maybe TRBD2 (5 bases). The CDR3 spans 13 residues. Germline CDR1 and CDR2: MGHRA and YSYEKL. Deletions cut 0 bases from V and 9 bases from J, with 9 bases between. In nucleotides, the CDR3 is TGCGCCAGCAGCCAAGATCATGAGGGTGAGCAGTTCTTC. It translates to CASSQDHEGEQFF.

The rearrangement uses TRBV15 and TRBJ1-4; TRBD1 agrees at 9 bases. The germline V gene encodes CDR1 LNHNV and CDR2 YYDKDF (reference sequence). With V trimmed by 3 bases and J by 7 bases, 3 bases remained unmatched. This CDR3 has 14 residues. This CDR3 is CATSRGQGFEKLFF. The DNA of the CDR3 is TGTGCCACCAGCAGGGGACAGGGATTTGAAAAACTGTTTTTT. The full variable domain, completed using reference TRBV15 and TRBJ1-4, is DAMVIQNPRYQVTQFGKPVTLSCSQTLNHNVMYWYQQKSSQAPKLLFHYYDKDFNNEADTPDNFQSRRPNTSFCFLDIRSPGLGDTAMYLCATSRGQGFEKLFFGSGTQLSVL.

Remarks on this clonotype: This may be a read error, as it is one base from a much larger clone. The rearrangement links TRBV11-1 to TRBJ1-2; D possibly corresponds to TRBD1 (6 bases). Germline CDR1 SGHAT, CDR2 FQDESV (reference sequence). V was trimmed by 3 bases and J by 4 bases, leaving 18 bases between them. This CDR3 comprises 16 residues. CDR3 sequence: CASSFPPGRGAYGYTF. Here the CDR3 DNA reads TGTGCCAGCAGCTTCCCTCCGGGACGGGGGGCCTATGGCTACACCTTC. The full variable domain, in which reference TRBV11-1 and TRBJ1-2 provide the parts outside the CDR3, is EAEVAQSPRYKITEKSQAVAFWCDPISGHATLYWYRQILGQGPELLVQFQDESVVDDSQLPKDRFSAERLKGVDSTLKIQPAELGDSAMYLCASSFPPGRGAYGYTFGSGTRLTVV.

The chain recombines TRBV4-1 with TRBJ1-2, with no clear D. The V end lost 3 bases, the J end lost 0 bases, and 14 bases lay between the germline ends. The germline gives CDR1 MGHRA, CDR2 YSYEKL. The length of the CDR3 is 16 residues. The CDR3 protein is CASSQIRALTNYGYTF. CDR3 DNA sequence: TGCGCCAGCAGCCAGATTAGGGCTCTGACTAACTATGGCTACACCTTC.

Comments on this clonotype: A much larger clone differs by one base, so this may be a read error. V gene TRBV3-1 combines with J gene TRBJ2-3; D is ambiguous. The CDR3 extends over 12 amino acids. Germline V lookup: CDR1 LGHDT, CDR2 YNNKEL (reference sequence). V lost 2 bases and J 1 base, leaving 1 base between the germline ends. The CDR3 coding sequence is TGTGCCAGCAGCCAACGCACAGATACGCAGTATTTT. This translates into CASSQRTDTQYF.

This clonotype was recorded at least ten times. The chain's CDR3 is CASTLGGGRDYGYTF. CDR3 coding DNA: TGCGCCAGCACCCTGGGCGGGGGGCGCGACTATGGCTACACCTTC. This rearrangement joins TRBV5-1 to TRBJ1-2, with a possible D match to TRBD1 (6 bases). The CDR3 contains 15 residues. Germline V gene sequence: CDR1 SGHRS, CDR2 YFSETQ. V lost 6 bases and J 3 bases, leaving 18 bases between the germline ends.

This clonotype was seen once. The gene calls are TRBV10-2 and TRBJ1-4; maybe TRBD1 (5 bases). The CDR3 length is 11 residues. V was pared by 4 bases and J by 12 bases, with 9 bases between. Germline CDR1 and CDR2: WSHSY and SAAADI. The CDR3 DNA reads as TGCGCCAGCAGTGGCGGGGGTGAACTGTTTTTT. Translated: CASSGGGELFF.

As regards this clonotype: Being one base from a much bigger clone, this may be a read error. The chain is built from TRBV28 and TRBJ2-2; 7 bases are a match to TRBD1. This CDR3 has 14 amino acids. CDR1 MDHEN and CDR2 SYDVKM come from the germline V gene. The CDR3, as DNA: TGTGCCAGCCGACAGGGTGGGAACACCGGGGAGCCGTTTTTT. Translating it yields CASRQGGNTGEPFF.

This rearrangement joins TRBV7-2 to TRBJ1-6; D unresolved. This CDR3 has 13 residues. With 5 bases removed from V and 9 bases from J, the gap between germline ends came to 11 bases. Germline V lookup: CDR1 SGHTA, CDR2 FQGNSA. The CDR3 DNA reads TGTGCCAGCAGCGCTCCTGTGAGTTCACCCCTCCACTTT. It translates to CASSAPVSSPLHF.

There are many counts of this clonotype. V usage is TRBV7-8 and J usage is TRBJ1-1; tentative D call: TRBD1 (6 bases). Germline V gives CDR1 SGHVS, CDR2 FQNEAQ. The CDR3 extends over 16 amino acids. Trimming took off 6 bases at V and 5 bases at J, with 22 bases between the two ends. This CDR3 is CASSWGARGLGTEAFF. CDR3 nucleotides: TGTGCCAGCAGTTGGGGGGCCCGGGGGTTGGGAACTGAAGCTTTCTTT.

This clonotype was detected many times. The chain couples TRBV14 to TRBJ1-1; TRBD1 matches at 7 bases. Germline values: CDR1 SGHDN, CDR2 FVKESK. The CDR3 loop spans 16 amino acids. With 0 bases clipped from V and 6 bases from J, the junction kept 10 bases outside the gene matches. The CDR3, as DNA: TGTGCCAGCAGCCAAGACAGGGGGAACATAATCGCTGAAGCTTTCTTT. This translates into CASSQDRGNIIAEAFF.